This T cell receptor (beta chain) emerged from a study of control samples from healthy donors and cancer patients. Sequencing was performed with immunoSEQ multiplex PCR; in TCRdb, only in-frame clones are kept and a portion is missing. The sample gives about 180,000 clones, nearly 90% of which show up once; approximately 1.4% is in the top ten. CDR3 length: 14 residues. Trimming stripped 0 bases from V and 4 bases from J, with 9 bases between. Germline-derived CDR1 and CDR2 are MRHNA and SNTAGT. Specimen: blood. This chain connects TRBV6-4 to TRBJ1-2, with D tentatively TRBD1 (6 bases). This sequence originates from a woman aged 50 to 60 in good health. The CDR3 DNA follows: TGTGCCAGCAGTGACTCAGAGGGGGTCTATGGCTACACCTTC. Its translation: CASSDSEGVYGYTF.